Listed below are T cell receptor beta chains from one sample, sequenced in a study of T cell responses to AZD1222 COVID-19 vaccine. The data were produced by immunoSEQ multiplex PCR, yet TCRdb's version contains in-frame clones alone and is incomplete. The table has about 180,000 clones, 88% seen once. Here the sequenced sample was peripheral blood, taken on day 0 of AZD1222 vaccination. The source of these receptors is an adult in good health. Both conserved end residues are part of each CDR3. Each record gives: clone size, CDR3 length, J gene, D gene, V gene, CDR3 protein, CDR3 DNA. A D gene is named only where the DNA matches it firmly. Only some rows state a clone size, as once, few, many or a class for expanded clones.

few | 14 | TRBJ1-2 | NA | TRBV12-5 | CASGSIHLRYGYTF | TGTGCTAGTGGCAGCATACACCTCCGATATGGCTACACCTTC
NA | 15 | TRBJ2-2 | NA | TRBV5-1 | CASSNGQLHTGELFF | TGCGCCAGCAGTAACGGACAGCTCCACACCGGGGAGCTGTTTTTT
NA | 15 | TRBJ1-1 | NA | TRBV7-9 | CASSLQGGLNTEAFF | TGTGCCAGCAGCCTCCAAGGAGGACTGAACACTGAAGCTTTCTTT
NA | 16 | TRBJ2-1 | TRBD2 | TRBV9 | CASSATGGYVNNEQFF | TGTGCCAGCAGCGCAACCGGGGGGTACGTGAACAATGAGCAGTTCTTC
few | 12 | TRBJ1-1 | TRBD1 | TRBV6-2/TRBV6-3 | CASSYVRGRAFF | TGTGCCAGCAGTTACGTCAGGGGGCGAGCTTTCTTT
NA | 11 | TRBJ1-2 | NA | TRBV11-1 | CASSLGEGYTF | TGTGCCAGCAGCTTAGGGGAAGGCTACACCTTC
NA | 13 | TRBJ1-4 | NA | TRBV9 | CASSPTPSWGPVF | TGTGCCAGCAGCCCCACACCTTCCTGGGGCCCAGTCTTT
NA | 13 | TRBJ1-3 | NA | TRBV5-1 | CASAQFSGNTIYF | TGCGCCAGCGCACAGTTCTCTGGAAACACCATATATTTT
NA | 15 | TRBJ2-7 | NA | TRBV5-4 | CASIIPTGGPYEQYF | TGTGCCAGCATCATCCCGACCGGGGGTCCCTACGAGCAGTACTTC
NA | 14 | TRBJ2-2 | NA | TRBV5-5 | CASSLLYNWGELFF | TGTGCCAGCAGCTTGTTGTACAATTGGGGGGAGCTGTTTTTT
NA | 13 | TRBJ1-5 | NA | TRBV12-3/TRBV12-4 | CASSLMSNQPQHF | TGTGCCAGCAGTTTAATGAGCAATCAGCCCCAGCATTTT
few | 15 | TRBJ2-7 | NA | TRBV7-2 | CASSPQTGEYYEQYF | TGTGCCAGCAGCCCTCAGACAGGAGAATACTACGAGCAGTACTTC
NA | 15 | TRBJ2-7 | TRBD2 | TRBV30 | CAWRGLAGPSYEQYF | TGTGCCTGGAGGGGACTAGCGGGTCCTTCCTACGAGCAGTACTTC
NA | 15 | TRBJ2-2 | TRBD2 | TRBV6-4 | CASSDTSGSTGELFF | TGTGCCAGCAGTGATACGAGCGGGAGTACCGGGGAGCTGTTTTTT
once | 13 | TRBJ1-5 | TRBD1 | TRBV6-5 | CASSGTGNQPQHF | TGTGCCAGCAGCGGGACAGGCAATCAGCCCCAGCATTTT
NA | 16 | TRBJ1-5 | NA | TRBV4-1 | CASSQVAGSGNQPQHF | TGCGCCAGCAGCCAAGTTGCGGGGTCTGGCAATCAGCCCCAGCATTTT
NA | 13 | TRBJ1-1 | NA | TRBV7-9 | CASGDTLNTEAFF | TGTGCCAGCGGGGACACCTTGAACACTGAAGCTTTCTTT
NA | 15 | TRBJ1-3 | TRBD1 | TRBV7-9 | CASSPQGASGNTIYF | TGTGCCAGCAGCCCACAGGGGGCTTCTGGAAACACCATATATTTT
NA | 14 | TRBJ2-5 | NA | TRBV7-3 | CASSLNGRVETQYF | TGTGCCAGCAGCTTAAACGGGCGGGTCGAGACCCAGTACTTC
NA | 13 | TRBJ2-7 | TRBD1 | TRBV19 | CASRRDRGYEQYF | TGTGCCAGTAGACGAGACAGGGGATACGAGCAGTACTTC
once | 14 | TRBJ2-3 | NA | TRBV5-5 | CASSLVTSTDTQYF | TGTGCCAGCAGCTTGGTAACTTCCACAGATACGCAGTATTTT
few | 16 | TRBJ1-5 | NA | TRBV18 | CASSPTTAYSNQPQHF | TGTGCCAGCTCACCGACAACGGCATATAGCAATCAGCCCCAGCATTTT
NA | 15 | TRBJ1-1 | TRBD1 | TRBV19 | CASSFQGGAWTEAFF | TGTGCCAGTAGTTTCCAAGGGGGCGCGTGGACTGAAGCTTTCTTT
few | 13 | TRBJ2-2 | NA | TRBV7-9 | CASSPQESGELFF | TGTGCCAGCAGCCCACAGGAGTCCGGGGAGCTGTTTTTT
NA | 15 | TRBJ2-3 | TRBD2 | TRBV6-2/TRBV6-3 | CASSYSSGRADTQYF | TGTGCCAGCAGTTACTCGTCCGGGAGGGCAGATACGCAGTATTTT
few | 11 | TRBJ2-2 | NA | TRBV27 | CASKNAGELFF | TGTGCCAGCAAGAACGCCGGGGAGCTGTTTTTT
NA | 19 | TRBJ2-6 | TRBD2 | TRBV13 | CASSPIPGLAGTGANVLTF | TGTGCCAGCAGCCCCATACCGGGACTAGCGGGGACTGGGGCCAACGTCCTGACTTTC
few | 14 | TRBJ2-7 | NA | TRBV11-3 | CASSPGPTTGEQYF | TGTGCCAGCAGTCCCGGGCCGACAACGGGTGAGCAGTACTTC
NA | 17 | TRBJ2-1 | TRBD2 | TRBV2 | CASSEEVSGSRGNEQFF | TGTGCCAGCAGTGAGGAGGTTAGCGGGAGTAGGGGCAATGAGCAGTTCTTC
NA | 17 | TRBJ2-2 | NA | TRBV7-8 | CASSLTRGLINTGELFF | TGTGCCAGCAGCTTAACTCGGGGATTAATAAACACCGGGGAGCTGTTTTTT
few | 14 | TRBJ1-3 | NA | TRBV13 | CASSRGGSGNTIYF | TGTGCCAGCAGCCGGGGGGGCTCTGGAAACACCATATATTTT
NA | 15 | TRBJ1-1 | NA | TRBV7-6 | CASSSRTGMNTEAFF | TGTGCCAGCAGCTCCAGGACGGGCATGAACACTGAAGCTTTCTTT
NA | 19 | TRBJ2-3 | TRBD2 | TRBV10-1 | CASRTGLAGFPHSTDTQYF | TGCGCCAGCAGAACCGGACTAGCAGGGTTCCCTCATAGCACAGATACGCAGTATTTT
once | 13 | TRBJ1-1 | NA | TRBV27 | CASSPFMNTEAFF | TGTGCCAGCAGTCCGTTCATGAACACTGAAGCTTTCTTT